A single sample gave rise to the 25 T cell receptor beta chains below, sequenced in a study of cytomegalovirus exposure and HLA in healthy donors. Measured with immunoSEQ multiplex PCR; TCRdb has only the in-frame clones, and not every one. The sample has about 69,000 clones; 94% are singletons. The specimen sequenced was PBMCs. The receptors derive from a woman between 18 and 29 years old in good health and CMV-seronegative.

The CDR3: CASGLGQGGSTDTQYF. The CDR3 region has the DNA TGTGCTAGTGGTTTGGGTCAAGGCGGGAGCACAGATACGCAGTATTTT. The gene calls are TRBV12-5 and TRBJ2-3; TRBD2 is a possible D gene (5 bases). The CDR3 is made up of 16 amino acids. Trimming cost V 1 base and J 0 bases, with 11 bases left between them. Germline loops: CDR1 LGHNT, CDR2 FRNRAP.

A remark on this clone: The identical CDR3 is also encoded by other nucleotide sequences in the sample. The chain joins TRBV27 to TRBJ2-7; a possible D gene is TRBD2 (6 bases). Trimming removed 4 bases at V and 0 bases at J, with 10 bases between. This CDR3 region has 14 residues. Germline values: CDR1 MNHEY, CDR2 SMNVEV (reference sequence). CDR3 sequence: CASSSGEASYEQYF. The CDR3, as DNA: TGTGCCAGCAGTTCGGGGGAGGCCTCCTACGAGCAGTACTTC.

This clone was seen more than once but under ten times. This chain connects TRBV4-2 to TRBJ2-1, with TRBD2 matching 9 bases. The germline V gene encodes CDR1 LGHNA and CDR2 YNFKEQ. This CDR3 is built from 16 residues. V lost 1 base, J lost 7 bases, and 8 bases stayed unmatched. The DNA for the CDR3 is TGTGCCAGCAGCCAAGCCTTAGCGGGAGAAGGGAATGAGCAGTTCTTC. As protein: CASSQALAGEGNEQFF.

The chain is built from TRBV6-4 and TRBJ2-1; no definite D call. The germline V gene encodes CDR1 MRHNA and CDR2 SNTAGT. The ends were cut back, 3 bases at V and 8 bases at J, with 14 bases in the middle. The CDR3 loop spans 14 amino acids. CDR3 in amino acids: CASSDTPGVDEQFF. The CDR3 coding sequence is TGTGCCAGCAGTGATACCCCAGGCGTCGATGAGCAGTTCTTC.

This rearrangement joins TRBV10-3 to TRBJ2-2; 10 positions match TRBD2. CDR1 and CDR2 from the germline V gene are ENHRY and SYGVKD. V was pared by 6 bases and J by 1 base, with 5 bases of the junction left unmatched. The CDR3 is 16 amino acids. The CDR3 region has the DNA TGTGCCATCAGAGGACTAGCGGAGGGGAACACCGGGGAGCTGTTTTTT. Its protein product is CAIRGLAEGNTGELFF.

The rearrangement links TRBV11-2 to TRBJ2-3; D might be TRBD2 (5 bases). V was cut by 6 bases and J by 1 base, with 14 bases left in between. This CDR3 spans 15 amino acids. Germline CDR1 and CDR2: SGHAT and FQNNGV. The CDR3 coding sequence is TGTGCCAGCAGGTGGCTAGCCCGGGGCACAGATACGCAGTATTTT. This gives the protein CASRWLARGTDTQYF.

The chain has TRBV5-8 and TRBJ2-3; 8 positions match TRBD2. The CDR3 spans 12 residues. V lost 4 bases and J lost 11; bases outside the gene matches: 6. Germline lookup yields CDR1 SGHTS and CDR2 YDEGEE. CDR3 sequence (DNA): TGTGCCAGCAGCCTAACTAGCGGCCTGCAGTATTTT. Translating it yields CASSLTSGLQYF.

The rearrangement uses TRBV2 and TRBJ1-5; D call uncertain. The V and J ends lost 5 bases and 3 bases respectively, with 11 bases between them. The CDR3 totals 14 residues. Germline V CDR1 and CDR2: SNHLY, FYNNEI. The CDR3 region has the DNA TGTGCCAGCAGTTGGCAGGAGGCCAATCAGCCCCAGCATTTT. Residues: CASSWQEANQPQHF. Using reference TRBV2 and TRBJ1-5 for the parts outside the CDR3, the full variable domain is EPEVTQTPSHQVTQMGQEVILRCVPISNHLYFYWYRQILGQKVEFLVSFYNNEISEKSEIFDDQFSVERPDGSNFTLKIRSTKLEDSAMYFCASSWQEANQPQHFGDGTRLSIL.

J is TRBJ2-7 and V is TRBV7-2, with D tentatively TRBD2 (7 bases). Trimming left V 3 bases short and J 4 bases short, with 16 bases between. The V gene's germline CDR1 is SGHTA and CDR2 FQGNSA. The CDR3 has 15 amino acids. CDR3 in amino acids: CASSFSGGAAYEQYF. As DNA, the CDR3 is TGTGCCAGCAGCTTTAGTGGGGGGGCCGCGTACGAGCAGTACTTC.

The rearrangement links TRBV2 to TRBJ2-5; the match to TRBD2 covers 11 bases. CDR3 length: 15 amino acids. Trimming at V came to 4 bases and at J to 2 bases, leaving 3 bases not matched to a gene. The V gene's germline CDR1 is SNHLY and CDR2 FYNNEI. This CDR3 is CASSVVAGGQETQYF. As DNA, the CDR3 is TGTGCCAGCAGTGTGGTAGCGGGGGGGCAAGAGACCCAGTACTTC.

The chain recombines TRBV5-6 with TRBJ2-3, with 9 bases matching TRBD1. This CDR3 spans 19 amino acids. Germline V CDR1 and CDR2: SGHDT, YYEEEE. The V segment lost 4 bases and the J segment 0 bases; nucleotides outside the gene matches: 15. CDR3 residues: CASSHRDRDFGGSTDTQYF. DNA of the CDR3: TGTGCCAGCAGCCACCGGGACAGGGATTTCGGCGGGAGCACAGATACGCAGTATTTT.

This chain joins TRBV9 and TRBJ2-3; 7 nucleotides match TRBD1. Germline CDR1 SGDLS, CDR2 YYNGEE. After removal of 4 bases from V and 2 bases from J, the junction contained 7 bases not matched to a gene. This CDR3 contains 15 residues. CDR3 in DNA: TGTGCCAGCAGCTTTGCCGGGACAGACACAGATACGCAGTATTTT. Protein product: CASSFAGTDTDTQYF.

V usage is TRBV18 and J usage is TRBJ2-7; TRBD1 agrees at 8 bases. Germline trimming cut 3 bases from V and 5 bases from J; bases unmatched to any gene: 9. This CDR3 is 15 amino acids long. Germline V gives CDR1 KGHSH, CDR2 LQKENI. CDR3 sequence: CASSPYRTGTNEQYF. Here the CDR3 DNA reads TGTGCCAGCTCACCTTATCGGACAGGGACCAACGAGCAGTACTTC.

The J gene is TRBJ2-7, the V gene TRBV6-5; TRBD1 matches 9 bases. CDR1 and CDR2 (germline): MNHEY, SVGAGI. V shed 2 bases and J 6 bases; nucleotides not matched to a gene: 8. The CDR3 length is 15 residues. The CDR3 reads CASSYGDREGAEQYF. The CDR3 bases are TGTGCCAGCAGTTACGGGGACAGGGAGGGGGCCGAGCAGTACTTC.

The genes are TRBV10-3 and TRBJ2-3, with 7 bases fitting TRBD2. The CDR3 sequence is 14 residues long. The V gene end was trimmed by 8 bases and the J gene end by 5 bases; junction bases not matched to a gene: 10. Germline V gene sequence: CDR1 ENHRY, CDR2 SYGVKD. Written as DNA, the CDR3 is TGTGCCATCGGGACGGGAGGATTCGGAGATACGCAGTATTTT. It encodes CAIGTGGFGDTQYF.

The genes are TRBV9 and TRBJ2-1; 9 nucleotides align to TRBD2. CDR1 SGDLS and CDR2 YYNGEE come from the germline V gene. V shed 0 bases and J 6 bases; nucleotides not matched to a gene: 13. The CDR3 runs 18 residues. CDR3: CASSVGGSGGPPLNEQFF. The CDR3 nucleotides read TGTGCCAGCAGCGTAGGTGGTAGCGGGGGACCCCCCCTCAATGAGCAGTTCTTC.

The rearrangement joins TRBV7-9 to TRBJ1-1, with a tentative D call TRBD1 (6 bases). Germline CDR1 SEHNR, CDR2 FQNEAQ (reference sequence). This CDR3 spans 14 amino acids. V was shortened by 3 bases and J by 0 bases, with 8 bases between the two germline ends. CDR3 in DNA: TGTGCCAGCAGCTTTCGACAGGTGAACACTGAAGCTTTCTTT. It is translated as CASSFRQVNTEAFF.

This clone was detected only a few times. The CDR3, as DNA: TGTGCCAGCCGGGACAGGGGTGATTCACCCCTCCACTTT. Its protein is CASRDRGDSPLHF. The genes are TRBV6-4 and TRBJ1-6, with TRBD1 matching over 10 bases. Germline CDR1 MRHNA, CDR2 SNTAGT. The CDR3 runs 13 residues. V shed 8 bases and J 8 bases; nucleotides not matched to a gene: 3.

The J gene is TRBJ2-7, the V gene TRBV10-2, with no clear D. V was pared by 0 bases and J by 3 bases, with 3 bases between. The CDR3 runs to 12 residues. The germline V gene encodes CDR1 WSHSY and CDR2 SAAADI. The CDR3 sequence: CASSESYYEQYF. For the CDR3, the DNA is TGCGCCAGCAGTGAGTCATACTACGAGCAGTACTTC.

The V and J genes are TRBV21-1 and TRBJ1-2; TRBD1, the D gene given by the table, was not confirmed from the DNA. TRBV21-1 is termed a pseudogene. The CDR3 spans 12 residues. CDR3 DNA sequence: TGTGCCAGCAGCAAAGATCAGGGGGCCCCCTCCTTC. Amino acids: CASSKDQGAPSF.

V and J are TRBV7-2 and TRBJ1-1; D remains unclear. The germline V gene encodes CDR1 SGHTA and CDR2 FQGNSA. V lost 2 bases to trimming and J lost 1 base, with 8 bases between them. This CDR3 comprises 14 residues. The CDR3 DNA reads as TGTGCCAGCAGCTTATGGGCAGAGAACACTGAAGCTTTCTTT. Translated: CASSLWAENTEAFF.

The DNA for the CDR3 is TGTGCCAGCAGTTACGGAACAGGGCTCTCTGGAAACACCATATATTTT. It is translated as CASSYGTGLSGNTIYF. The genes are TRBV6-5 and TRBJ1-3; D is possibly TRBD1 (6 bases). Germline CDR1 reads MNHEY; CDR2 reads SVGAGI. Trimming took off 2 bases at V and 0 bases at J, with 11 bases between the two ends. This CDR3 contains 16 residues.

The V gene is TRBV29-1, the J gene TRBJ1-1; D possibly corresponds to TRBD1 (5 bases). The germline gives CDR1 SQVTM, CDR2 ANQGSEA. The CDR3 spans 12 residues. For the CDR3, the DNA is TGCAGTATCCCCGACAGGAACACTGAAGCTTTCTTT. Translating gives CSIPDRNTEAFF. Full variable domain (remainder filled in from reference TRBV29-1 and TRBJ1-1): SAVISQKPSRDICQRGTSLTIQCQVDSQVTMMFWYRQQPGQSLTLIATANQGSEATYESGFVIDKFPISRPNLTFSTLTVSNMSPEDSSIYLCSIPDRNTEAFFGQGTRLTVV.

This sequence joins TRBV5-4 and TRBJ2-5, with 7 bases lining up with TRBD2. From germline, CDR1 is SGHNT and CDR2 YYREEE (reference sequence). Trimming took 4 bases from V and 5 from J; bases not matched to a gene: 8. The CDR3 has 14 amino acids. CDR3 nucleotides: TGTGCCAGCAGCCGCGGACTAGATCGGGAGACCCAGTACTTC. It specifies CASSRGLDRETQYF.

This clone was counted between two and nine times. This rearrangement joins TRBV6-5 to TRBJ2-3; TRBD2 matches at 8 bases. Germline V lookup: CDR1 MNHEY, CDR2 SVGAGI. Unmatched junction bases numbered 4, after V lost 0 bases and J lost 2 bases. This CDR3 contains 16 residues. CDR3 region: CASSYSRGGFTDTQYF. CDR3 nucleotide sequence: TGTGCCAGCAGTTACTCACGGGGGGGTTTCACAGATACGCAGTATTTT.